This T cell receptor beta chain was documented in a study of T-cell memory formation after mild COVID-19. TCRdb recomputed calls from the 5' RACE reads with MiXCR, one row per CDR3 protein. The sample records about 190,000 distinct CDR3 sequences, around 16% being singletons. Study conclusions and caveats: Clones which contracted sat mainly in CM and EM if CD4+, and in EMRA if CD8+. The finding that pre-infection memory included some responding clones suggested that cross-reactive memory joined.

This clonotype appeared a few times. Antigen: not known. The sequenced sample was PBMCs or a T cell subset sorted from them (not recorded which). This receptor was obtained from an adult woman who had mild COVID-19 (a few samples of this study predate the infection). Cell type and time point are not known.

In DNA, the CDR3 is TGTGCCTGGAGGACTAGCGGGCGGGGGGAGACCCAGTACTTC. It is translated as CAWRTSGRGETQYF. The rearrangement links TRBV30 to TRBJ2-5; 10 bases are a match to TRBD2. The CDR3 has 14 residues. Germline V lookup: CDR1 GTSNPN, CDR2 SVGIG (reference sequence). Trimming removed 3 bases from V and 5 bases from J; junction bases left unmatched: 6.